Given below is one T cell receptor (beta chain) in context. The antigen it binds to is not known. Base quality data are lacking; no much larger clone is found one base away. At the junction V is shortened by 5 bases and J by 5 bases, with 19 bases in between. Based on the germline V gene, the CDR1 and CDR2 sequences are MDHEN and SYDVKM. There are 16 amino acids in the CDR3, from cysteine to phenylalanine inclusive. The read is trimmed to its CDR3 DNA, 48 bases read in frame from base 1. Participants in the prospective study were enrolled through a virtual design, were aged roughly 18 to 100 years, and lived in 24 United States geographic areas. In the prospective study, participants were assigned to cohorts based on the clinical history participants reported in a screening survey and a study questionnaire. For ImmuneRACE Cohort 3, a participant was defined as recovered based on two consecutive negative NP/OP PCR tests, clearance by a healthcare professional, or resolution of symptoms. In the prospective study, whole blood, serum and a nasopharyngeal or oropharyngeal swab were collected from each participant by mobile phlebotomists. Prospective study participants could optionally give additional blood draws and questionnaires over a roughly two-month period. Before DNA extraction, blood samples from the prospective study were shipped at room temperature or frozen.

TCRbeta CDR3 regions were amplified from genomic DNA using the immunoSEQ Assay, a bias-controlled multiplex PCR. Per the authors' processing: Nucleated cell counts per sample were estimated from amplification of reference gene primers within the assay. Sequence reads were collapsed and filtered to measure the absolute abundance of every unique TCRbeta CDR3 rearrangement. For each sample, productive Simpson clonality was calculated as the square root of Simpson's diversity index over productive rearrangements. The table comes from immuneACCESS by way of TCRdb, which keeps in-frame sequences with V and J called. Part of the clones is missing from these tables; in studies checked, under half for an unresolved V gene and the rest for unknown reasons. V and J calls and clone size are those listed in that table; D and trimming were worked out from the DNA. The sample table records roughly 340,000 clones; around 87% of these occur just once. The leading ten clones occupy 0.9% to 1.1% of the sample.

The data were taken from a study of blood T cell repertoires in COVID-19 (dated by TCRdb to the early 2020s). Turning to the overall study: Collaborator samples came from the United States, Italy and Spain and covered acute and convalescent phases of COVID-19. The material from the prospective study consisted of cDNA or gDNA derived from T cells, B-cell-depleted T cells, or PBMCs. Deeply sampled blood TCRbeta repertoires from subjects exposed to, actively infected with, or recovered from COVID-19 were included in the dataset. The repertoires were released in a freely available public database intended as a resource for research on the immune response to SARS-CoV-2. The samples were drawn from the first 160 participants of the ongoing ImmuneRACE study and from roughly 1,300 subjects provided by 6 global collaborators. Nearly every sample came with metadata listing a de-identified subject ID, COVID-19 status, age in years and sex. Where HLA class I and class II types were available, the types were taken from metadata supplied by the sample provider, not from assay-based typing. Findings and caveats that apply to the study as a whole: How much clinical and demographic metadata was included differed by source and by participant, and the metadata was provided uncurated.

The specimen was PBMCs or T cells enriched from blood (not recorded which). The clonotype comes from a young man who had recovered from COVID-19. The chain couples TRBV28 to TRBJ1-5; the D gene is perhaps TRBD1, from 6 matching bases. The encoded CDR3 is CASSRGVQGGYQPQHF. The nucleotide sequence reads TGTGCCAGCAGTCGGGGGGTACAGGGTGGATATCAGCCCCAGCATTTT.